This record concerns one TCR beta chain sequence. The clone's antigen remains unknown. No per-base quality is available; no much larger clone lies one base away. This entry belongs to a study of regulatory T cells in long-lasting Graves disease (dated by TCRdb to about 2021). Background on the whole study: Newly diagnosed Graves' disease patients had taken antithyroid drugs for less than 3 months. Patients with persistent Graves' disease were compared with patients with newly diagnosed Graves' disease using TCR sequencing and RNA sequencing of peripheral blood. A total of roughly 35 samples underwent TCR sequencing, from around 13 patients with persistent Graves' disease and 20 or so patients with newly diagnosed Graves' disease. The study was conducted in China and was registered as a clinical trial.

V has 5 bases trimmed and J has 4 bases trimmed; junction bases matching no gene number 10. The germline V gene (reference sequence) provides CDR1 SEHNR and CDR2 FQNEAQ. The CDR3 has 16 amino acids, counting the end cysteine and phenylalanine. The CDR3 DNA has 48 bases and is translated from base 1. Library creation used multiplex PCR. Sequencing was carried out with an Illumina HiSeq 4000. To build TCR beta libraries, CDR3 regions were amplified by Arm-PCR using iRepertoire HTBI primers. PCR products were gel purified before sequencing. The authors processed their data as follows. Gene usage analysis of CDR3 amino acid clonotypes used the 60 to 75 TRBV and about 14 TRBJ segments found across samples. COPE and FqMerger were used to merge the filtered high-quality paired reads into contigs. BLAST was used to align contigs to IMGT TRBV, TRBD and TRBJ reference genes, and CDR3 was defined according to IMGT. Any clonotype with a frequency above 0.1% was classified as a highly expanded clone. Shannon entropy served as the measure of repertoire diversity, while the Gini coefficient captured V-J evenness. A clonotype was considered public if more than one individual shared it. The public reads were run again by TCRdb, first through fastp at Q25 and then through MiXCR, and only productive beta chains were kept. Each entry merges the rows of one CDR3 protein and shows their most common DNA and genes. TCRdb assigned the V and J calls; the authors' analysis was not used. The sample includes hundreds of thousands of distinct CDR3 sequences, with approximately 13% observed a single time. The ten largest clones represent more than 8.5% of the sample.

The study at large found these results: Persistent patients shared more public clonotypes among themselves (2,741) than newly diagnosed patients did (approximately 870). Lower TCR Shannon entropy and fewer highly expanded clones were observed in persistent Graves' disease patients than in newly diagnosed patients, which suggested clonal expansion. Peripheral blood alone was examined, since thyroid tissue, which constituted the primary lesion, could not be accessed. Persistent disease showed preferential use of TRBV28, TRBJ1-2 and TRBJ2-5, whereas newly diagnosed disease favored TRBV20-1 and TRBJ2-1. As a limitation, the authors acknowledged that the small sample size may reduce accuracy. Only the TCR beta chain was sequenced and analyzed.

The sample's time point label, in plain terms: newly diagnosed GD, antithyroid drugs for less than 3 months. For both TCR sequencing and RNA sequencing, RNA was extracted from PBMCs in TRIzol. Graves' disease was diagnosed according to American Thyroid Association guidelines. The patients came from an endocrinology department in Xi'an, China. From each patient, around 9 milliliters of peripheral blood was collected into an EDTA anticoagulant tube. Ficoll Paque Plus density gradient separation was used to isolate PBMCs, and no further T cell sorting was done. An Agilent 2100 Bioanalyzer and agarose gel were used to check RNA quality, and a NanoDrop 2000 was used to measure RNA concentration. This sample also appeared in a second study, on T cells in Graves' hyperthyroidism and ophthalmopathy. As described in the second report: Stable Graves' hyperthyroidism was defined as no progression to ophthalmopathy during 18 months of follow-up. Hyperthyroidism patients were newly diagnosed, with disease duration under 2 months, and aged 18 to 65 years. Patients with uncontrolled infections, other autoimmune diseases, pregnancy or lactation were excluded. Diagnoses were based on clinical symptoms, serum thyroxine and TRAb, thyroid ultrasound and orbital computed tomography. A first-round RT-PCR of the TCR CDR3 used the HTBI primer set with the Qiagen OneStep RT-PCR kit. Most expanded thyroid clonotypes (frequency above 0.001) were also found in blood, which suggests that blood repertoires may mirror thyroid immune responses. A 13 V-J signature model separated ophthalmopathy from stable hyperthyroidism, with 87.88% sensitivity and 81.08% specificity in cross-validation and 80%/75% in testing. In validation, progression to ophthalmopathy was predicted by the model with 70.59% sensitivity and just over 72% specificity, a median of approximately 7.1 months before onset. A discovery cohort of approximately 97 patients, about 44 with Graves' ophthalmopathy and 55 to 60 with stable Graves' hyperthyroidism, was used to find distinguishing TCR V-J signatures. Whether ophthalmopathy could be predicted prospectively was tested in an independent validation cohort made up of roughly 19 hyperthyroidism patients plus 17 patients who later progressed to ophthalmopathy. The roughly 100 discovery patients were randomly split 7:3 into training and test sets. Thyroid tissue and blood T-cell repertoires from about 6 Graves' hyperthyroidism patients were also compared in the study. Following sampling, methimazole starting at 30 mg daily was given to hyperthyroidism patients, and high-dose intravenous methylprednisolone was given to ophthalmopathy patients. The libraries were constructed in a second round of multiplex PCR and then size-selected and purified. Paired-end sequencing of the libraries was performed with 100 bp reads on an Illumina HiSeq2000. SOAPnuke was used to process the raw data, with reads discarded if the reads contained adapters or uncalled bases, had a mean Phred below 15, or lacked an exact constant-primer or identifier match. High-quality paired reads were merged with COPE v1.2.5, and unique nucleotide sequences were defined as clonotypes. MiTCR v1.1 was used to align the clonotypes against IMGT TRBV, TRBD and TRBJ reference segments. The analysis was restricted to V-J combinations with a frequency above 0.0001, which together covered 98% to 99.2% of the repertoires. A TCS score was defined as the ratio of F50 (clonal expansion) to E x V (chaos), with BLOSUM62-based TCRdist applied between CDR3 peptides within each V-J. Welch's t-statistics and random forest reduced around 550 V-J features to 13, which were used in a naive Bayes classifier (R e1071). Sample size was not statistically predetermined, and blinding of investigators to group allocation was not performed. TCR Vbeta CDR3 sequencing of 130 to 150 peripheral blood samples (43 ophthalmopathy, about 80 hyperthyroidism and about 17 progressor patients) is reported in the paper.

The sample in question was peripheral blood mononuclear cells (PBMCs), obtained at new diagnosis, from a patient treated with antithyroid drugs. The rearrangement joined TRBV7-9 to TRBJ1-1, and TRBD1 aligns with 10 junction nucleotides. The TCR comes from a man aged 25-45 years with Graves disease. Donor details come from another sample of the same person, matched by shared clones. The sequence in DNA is TGTGCCAGCAGCGATAGACAGGGGGCGCGTGGCACTGAAGCTTTCTTT. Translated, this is CASSDRQGARGTEAFF.